This T cell receptor (beta chain) appears in the sequencing data of a study of vaccination effects on CD4 cells after COVID-19. This table comes from immunoSEQ multiplex PCR, and its TCRdb copy is limited to in-frame clones, with some not included. Of roughly 70,000 clones in the sample, roughly two thirds were seen once. The study's findings and limits: Few convalescent patients, and no early post-infection timepoints, were available to the study. New vaccine-induced clones dominated post-vaccine spike-reactive clones in convalescents.

Germline V gene sequence: CDR1 ENHRY, CDR2 SYGVKD. The CDR3 has 15 amino acids. Trimming took 0 bases from V and 7 from J; bases not matched to a gene: 6. This clone was picked up a small number of times. Its antigen is currently unknown. Before sequencing took place, the ViraFEST assay used viral peptide pools to expand antigen-specific CD4+ T cells. When ten to eleven days of culture had elapsed, CD4+ T cells were isolated. The infection with SARS-CoV-2 (confirmed by PCR) occurred in this person between March and December 2020. IL-2 medium was substituted for half the medium on days 3 and 7. This clonotype originated in a human donor who had a prior SARS-CoV-2 infection. The V call is TRBV10-3, the J call TRBJ1-2, with 9 bases that match TRBD1. The sample was CD4+ T cells from PBMCs cultured with HIV peptides, taken before COVID-19 vaccination. Described subset: HIV-1 Nef peptide pool negative control/reference culture. In DNA, the CDR3 is TGTGCCATCAGTGAGTCTGGGGACAGGGAAAGTGGCTACACCTTC. Amino acid sequence: CAISESGDRESGYTF.